This T cell receptor (beta chain) was captured by sequencing in a study of blood T cell repertoires in COVID-19. Study at large: Donors in the United States, Italy and Spain gave samples during acute or convalescent COVID-19.

Per the germline V gene, CDR1 is MNHEY and CDR2 is SVGAGI. V was trimmed by 0 bases and J by 10 bases, leaving 12 bases between them. The CDR3 loop spans 13 amino acids. Assay: immunoSEQ multiplex PCR; the TCRdb copy retains only in-frame clones and omits some. The table records roughly 120,000 clones, about four fifths of them present only once. This clone was picked up a small number of times. The sequence derives from a man between 65 and 85 years old with acute or convalescent COVID-19. The sample consisted of peripheral blood. This chain uses TRBV6-5 with TRBJ1-1; unclear D gene. Here the CDR3 reads CASSYSEGGVAFF. CDR3 DNA sequence: TGTGCCAGCAGTTACTCTGAGGGAGGAGTAGCTTTCTTT.